The count of the clone carrying this TCR beta chain is one. In the source study's methods: Amplification of reference gene primers was used by the study to estimate nucleated cell counts. Measured with immunoSEQ multiplex PCR; TCRdb has only the in-frame clones, and not every one. V and J calls plus clone size are reproduced from that table; the DNA served to infer D and trimming. The sample includes around 30,000 clones, approximately 91% of them seen just once. The data were taken from a study of blood T cell repertoires in COVID-19. Study-wide background: Samples of COVID-19 (acute and convalescent) were obtained from the United States, Italy and Spain. From T cells, B-cell-depleted T cells, or PBMCs came the material, which was cDNA or gDNA.

CDR1 SNHLY and CDR2 FYNNEI come from the germline V gene. This CDR3 spans 14 amino acids. J gave up 7 bases and V 7 bases, and 8 bases lay outside the gene matches. This sequence was found in a human donor with active COVID-19. The donor label of this sample is uncertain. The V and J genes are TRBV2 and TRBJ2-2; 8 bases map to TRBD1. The sample comprised peripheral blood. The CDR3 loop reads CASTGQGLNGELFF. CDR3 nucleotides: TGTGCCAGCACCGGACAGGGTTTGAACGGGGAGCTGTTTTTT. The variable domain in full, with the rest retrieved from reference TRBV2 and TRBJ2-2, is EPEVTQTPSHQVTQMGQEVILRCVPISNHLYFYWYRQILGQKVEFLVSFYNNEISEKSEIFDDQFSVERPDGSNFTLKIRSTKLEDSAMYFCASTGQGLNGELFFGEGSRLTVL.